Listed below are T cell receptor beta chains from one sample, sequenced in a study of blood T cell repertoires in COVID-19. Sequencing was performed with immunoSEQ multiplex PCR; in TCRdb, only in-frame clones are kept and a portion is missing. The sample yields 200,000 to 250,000 clones, about 86% seen once. Sequencing was carried out using peripheral blood. Receptors were obtained from a man between 18 and 35 years old with active or convalescent COVID-19. Both conserved end residues are part of each CDR3. The D gene is left open where the match is weak. A clone size is listed for some rows: how often the clone was seen (once, few, many), or a class if it is expanded.

D gene	V gene	clone size	J gene	CDR3 protein	CDR3 DNA
NA	TRBV11-2	NA	TRBJ1-5	CASSLNNQPQHF	TGTGCCAGCAGCCTAAATAATCAGCCCCAGCATTTT
NA	TRBV11-1	NA	TRBJ1-1	CASSYYSTEAFF	TGTGCCAGCAGCTATTACAGCACTGAAGCTTTCTTT
NA	TRBV4-2	NA	TRBJ1-2	CASSQGQPNYGYTF	TGTGCCAGCAGCCAAGGACAGCCCAACTATGGCTACACCTTC
TRBD1	TRBV10-3	once	TRBJ2-5	CAISLHKKIQGAGTDWETQYF	TGTGCCATCAGCTTACACAAGAAGATACAGGGGGCAGGGACTGATTGGGAGACCCAGTACTTC
NA	TRBV30	NA	TRBJ1-1	CAWGGRGNTEAFF	TGTGCCTGGGGTGGCAGGGGGAACACTGAAGCTTTCTTT
NA	TRBV4-1	NA	TRBJ2-2	CASSHALGGRRIAGELFF	TGCGCCAGCAGCCATGCCCTCGGCGGCAGGAGGATTGCCGGGGAGCTGTTTTTT
TRBD2	TRBV29-1	NA	TRBJ2-2	CSVERTSGRAGELFF	TGCAGCGTTGAAAGGACTAGCGGGAGGGCCGGGGAGCTGTTTTTT
NA	TRBV11-2	NA	TRBJ1-1	CASSAGGLIGTEAFF	TGTGCCAGCAGCGCGGGGGGGCTTATTGGTACTGAAGCTTTCTTT
NA	TRBV6-5	NA	TRBJ1-2	CASSPIGGHGYTF	TGTGCCAGCAGCCCCATTGGGGGCCATGGCTACACCTTC
TRBD1	TRBV14	NA	TRBJ1-4	CASRSTGGSGEKLFF	TGTGCCAGCAGGAGCACAGGGGGCTCGGGTGAAAAACTGTTTTTT
NA	TRBV5-4	NA	TRBJ1-1	CASSLQGGTEAFF	TGTGCCAGCAGCTTGCAAGGGGGCACTGAAGCTTTCTTT
NA	TRBV7-2	NA	TRBJ2-1	CASSLRQEQFF	TGTGCCAGCAGCTTAAGACAGGAGCAGTTCTTC
TRBD2	TRBV11-2	NA	TRBJ2-5	CASSPRGGRAGETQYF	TGTGCCAGCAGCCCCCGCGGGGGGAGGGCGGGAGAGACCCAGTACTTC
NA	TRBV6-5	NA	TRBJ2-7	CASSLPGEQYF	TGTGCCAGCAGCCTCCCGGGAGAGCAGTACTTC
TRBD2	TRBV9	once	TRBJ2-3	CASSASGSRADTQYF	TGTGCCAGCAGCGCTAGCGGGAGTAGGGCAGATACGCAGTATTTT
NA	TRBV5-8	NA	TRBJ2-6	CASTHRQGFSGANVLTF	TGTGCCAGCACTCATAGGCAGGGCTTCTCTGGGGCCAACGTCCTGACTTTC
NA	TRBV3-1/TRBV3-2	few	TRBJ1-6	CASRAGTSRSPLHF	TGTGCCAGCCGGGCAGGGACATCGCGATCACCCCTCCACTTT
TRBD2	TRBV11-2	NA	TRBJ2-3	CASSHTLSGRGTDTQYF	TGTGCCAGCAGCCACACCTTAAGCGGGAGGGGTACAGATACGCAGTATTTT
NA	TRBV7-9	NA	TRBJ2-1	CASSLFGGRDNEQFF	TGTGCCAGCAGCCTATTCGGGGGGCGAGACAATGAGCAGTTCTTC
TRBD1	TRBV19	NA	TRBJ1-6	CASSEDRASNSPLHF	TGTGCCAGTAGCGAGGACAGGGCGAGTAATTCACCCCTCCACTTT
NA	TRBV30	NA	TRBJ2-1	CAWSRGSSYNEQFF	TGTGCCTGGAGCCGCGGTAGCTCCTACAATGAGCAGTTCTTC
NA	TRBV9	NA	TRBJ2-2	CASSGNLARANTGELFF	TGTGCCAGCAGCGGAAATTTAGCGCGCGCGAACACCGGGGAGCTGTTTTTT
TRBD1	TRBV18	NA	TRBJ1-6	CASTSRDRDISPLHF	TGTGCCAGCACATCTCGGGACAGGGATATATCACCCCTCCACTTT
NA	TRBV7-9	once	TRBJ2-7	CASSLVLDSYEQYF	TGTGCCAGCAGCTTAGTGCTAGACTCCTACGAGCAGTACTTC
TRBD2	TRBV5-4	NA	TRBJ2-1	CASRGEKKTSGPGQFF	TGTGCCAGCAGGGGTGAGAAAAAGACTAGCGGACCCGGGCAGTTCTTC
NA	TRBV14	NA	TRBJ2-7	CASSQDGMSGYYEQYF	TGTGCCAGCAGCCAAGACGGTATGTCAGGGTACTACGAGCAGTACTTC
NA	TRBV10-2	NA	TRBJ1-6	CASSESAGVSNSPLHF	TGCGCCAGCAGTGAATCGGCCGGGGTTTCGAATTCACCCCTCCACTTT
TRBD2	TRBV5-1	few	TRBJ2-1	CASSFSSGSLNEQFF	TGCGCCAGCAGCTTTTCTAGCGGGAGCCTAAATGAGCAGTTCTTC
NA	TRBV28	NA	TRBJ2-7	CASSPLGGRSYEQYF	TGTGCCAGCAGCCCCCTCGGGGGTAGGTCCTACGAGCAGTACTTC
NA	TRBV30	NA	TRBJ1-6	CAWMWGEGSPLHF	TGTGCCTGGATGTGGGGAGAAGGGTCACCCCTCCACTTT
TRBD1	TRBV19	NA	TRBJ1-5	CASSIRGGTGTNFNQPQHF	TGTGCCAGTAGTATAAGGGGGGGGACAGGGACGAATTTCAATCAGCCCCAGCATTTT
NA	TRBV27	NA	TRBJ1-2	CASSITGNGLYGYTF	TGTGCCAGCAGCATAACAGGGAACGGTCTCTATGGCTACACCTTC
TRBD2	TRBV10-3	NA	TRBJ2-3	CAISVTSGSSDTQYF	TGTGCCATCAGTGTGACTAGCGGGAGTTCGGATACGCAGTATTTT
NA	TRBV14	NA	TRBJ2-3	CASSQDGVRDTQYF	TGTGCCAGCAGCCAAGACGGAGTGAGAGATACGCAGTATTTT
NA	TRBV19	NA	TRBJ2-7	CASSDLDSLSYEQYF	TGTGCCAGTAGTGATTTGGACAGTCTCTCCTACGAGCAGTACTTC
NA	TRBV6-6	many	TRBJ1-3	CASKTQGTGNTIYF	TGTGCCAGCAAAACACAGGGAACGGGAAACACCATATATTTT
TRBD1	TRBV5-1	NA	TRBJ2-7	CASSLIMGQEYEQYF	TGCGCCAGCAGCTTGATCATGGGACAGGAATACGAGCAGTACTTC
NA	TRBV12-3/TRBV12-4	NA	TRBJ1-6	CASSLDISPLHF	TGTGCCAGCAGTTTAGACATTTCACCCCTCCACTTT
NA	TRBV4-3	NA	TRBJ1-5	CASSLDSGNQPQHF	TGCGCCAGCAGCTTGGACAGCGGAAATCAGCCCCAGCATTTT
NA	TRBV27	NA	TRBJ2-2	CASNHITGLTTGELFF	TGTGCCAGCAACCATATCACGGGACTCACCACCGGGGAGCTGTTTTTT
TRBD1	TRBV6-5	few	TRBJ1-5	CASSNRQGQQPQHF	TGTGCCAGCAGTAATCGACAGGGGCAACAGCCCCAGCATTTT
NA	TRBV30	NA	TRBJ2-3	CAWTSRGAGSTDTQYF	TGTGCCTGGACCTCCCGAGGGGCGGGGAGCACAGATACGCAGTATTTT
NA	TRBV4-1	NA	TRBJ1-2	CASSQDSGQLPSIYGYTF	TGCGCCAGCAGCCAAGACTCCGGACAGCTCCCATCTATCTATGGCTACACCTTC